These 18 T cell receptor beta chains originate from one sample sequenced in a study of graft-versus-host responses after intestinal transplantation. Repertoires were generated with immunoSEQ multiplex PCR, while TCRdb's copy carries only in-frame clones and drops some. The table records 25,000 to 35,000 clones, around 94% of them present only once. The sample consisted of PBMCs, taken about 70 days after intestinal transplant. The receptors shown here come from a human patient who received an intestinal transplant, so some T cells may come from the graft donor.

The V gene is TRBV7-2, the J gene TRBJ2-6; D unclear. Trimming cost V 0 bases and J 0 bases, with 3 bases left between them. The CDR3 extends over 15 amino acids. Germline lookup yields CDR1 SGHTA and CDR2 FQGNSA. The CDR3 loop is CASSLAHSGANVLTF. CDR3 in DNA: TGTGCCAGCAGCTTAGCGCACTCTGGGGCCAACGTCCTGACTTTC.

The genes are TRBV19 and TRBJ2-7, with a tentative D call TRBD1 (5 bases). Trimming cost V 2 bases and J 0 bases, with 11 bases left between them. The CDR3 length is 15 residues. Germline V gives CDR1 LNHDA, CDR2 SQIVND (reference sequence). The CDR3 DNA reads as TGTGCCAGTAGTATATTTCCGGACACCTCCTACGAGCAGTACTTC. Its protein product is CASSIFPDTSYEQYF.

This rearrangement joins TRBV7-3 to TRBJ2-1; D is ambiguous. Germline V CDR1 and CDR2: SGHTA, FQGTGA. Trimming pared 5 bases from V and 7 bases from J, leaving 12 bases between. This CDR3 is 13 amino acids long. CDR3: CASSVGQANEQFF. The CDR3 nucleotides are TGTGCCAGCAGCGTGGGCCAGGCGAATGAGCAGTTCTTC.

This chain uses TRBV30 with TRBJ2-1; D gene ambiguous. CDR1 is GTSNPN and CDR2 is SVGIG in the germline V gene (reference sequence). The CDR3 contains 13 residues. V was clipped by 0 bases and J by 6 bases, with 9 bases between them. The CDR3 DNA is TGTGCCTGGAGTGTACTTGATTCCAATGAGCAGTTCTTC. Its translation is CAWSVLDSNEQFF.

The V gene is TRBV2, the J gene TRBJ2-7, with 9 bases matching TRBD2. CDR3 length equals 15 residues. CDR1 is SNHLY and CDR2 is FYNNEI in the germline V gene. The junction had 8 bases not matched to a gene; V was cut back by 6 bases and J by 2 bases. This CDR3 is CASRALAGSPYEQYF. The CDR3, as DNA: TGTGCCAGCAGAGCTCTAGCGGGGTCTCCCTACGAGCAGTACTTC.

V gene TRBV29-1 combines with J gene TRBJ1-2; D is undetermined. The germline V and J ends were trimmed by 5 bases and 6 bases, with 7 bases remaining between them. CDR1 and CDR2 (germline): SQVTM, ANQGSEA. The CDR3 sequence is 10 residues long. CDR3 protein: CSVFFNGYTF. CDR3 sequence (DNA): TGCAGCGTTTTTTTCAATGGCTACACCTTC.

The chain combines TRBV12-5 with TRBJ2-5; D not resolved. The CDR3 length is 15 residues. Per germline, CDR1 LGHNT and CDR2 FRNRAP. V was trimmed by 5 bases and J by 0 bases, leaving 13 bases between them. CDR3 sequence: CASGTTDEYQETQYF. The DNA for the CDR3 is TGTGCTAGTGGTACTACCGATGAGTACCAAGAGACCCAGTACTTC.

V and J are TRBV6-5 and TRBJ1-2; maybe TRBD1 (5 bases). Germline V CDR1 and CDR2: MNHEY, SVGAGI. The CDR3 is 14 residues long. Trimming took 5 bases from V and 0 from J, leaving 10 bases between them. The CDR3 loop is CASSEPGANYGYTF. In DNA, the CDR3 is TGTGCCAGCAGTGAACCGGGGGCTAACTATGGCTACACCTTC.

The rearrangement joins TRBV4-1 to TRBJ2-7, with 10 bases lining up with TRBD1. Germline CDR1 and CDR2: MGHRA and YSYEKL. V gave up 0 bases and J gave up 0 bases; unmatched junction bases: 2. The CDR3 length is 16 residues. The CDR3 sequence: CASSQEGQGLSYEQYF. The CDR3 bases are TGCGCCAGCAGCCAAGAGGGACAGGGGCTCTCCTACGAGCAGTACTTC.

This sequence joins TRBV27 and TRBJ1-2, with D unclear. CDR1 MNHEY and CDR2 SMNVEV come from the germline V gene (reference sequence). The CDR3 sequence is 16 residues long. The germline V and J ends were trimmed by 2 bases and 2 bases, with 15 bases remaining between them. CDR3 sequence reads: CASSLTSRSRNYGYTF. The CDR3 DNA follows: TGTGCCAGCAGTTTAACTTCCCGATCAAGAAACTATGGCTACACCTTC.

In DNA form, the CDR3 reads TGTGCCAGCAGTTTTGGCAGGAGTTACGAGCAGTACTTC. Translating gives CASSFGRSYEQYF. V and J are TRBV27 and TRBJ2-7; D unresolved. V lost 3 bases and J 4 bases, leaving 10 bases between the germline ends. Germline V gene sequence: CDR1 MNHEY, CDR2 SMNVEV (reference sequence). This CDR3 comprises 13 residues.

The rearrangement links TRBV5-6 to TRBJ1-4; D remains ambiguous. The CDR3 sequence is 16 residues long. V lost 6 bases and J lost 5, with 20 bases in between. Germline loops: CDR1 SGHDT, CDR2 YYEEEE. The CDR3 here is CASTLQSRSWNEKLFF. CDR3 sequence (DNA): TGTGCCAGCACCCTTCAATCTAGGTCCTGGAATGAAAAACTGTTTTTT.

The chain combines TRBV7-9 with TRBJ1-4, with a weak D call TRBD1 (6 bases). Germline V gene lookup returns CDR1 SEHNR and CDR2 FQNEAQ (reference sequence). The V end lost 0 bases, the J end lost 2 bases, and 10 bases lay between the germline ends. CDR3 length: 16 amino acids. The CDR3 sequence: CASSLAVGGTNEKLFF. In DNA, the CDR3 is TGTGCCAGCAGCTTAGCTGTAGGGGGGACTAATGAAAAACTGTTTTTT.

CDR3: CASGINEQFF. Written as DNA, the CDR3 is TGTGCCAGCGGAATTAATGAGCAGTTCTTC. The chain joins TRBV6-1 to TRBJ2-1; D not certain. Germline CDR1 is MNHNS and CDR2 is SASEGT. This CDR3 has 10 amino acids. V lost 8 bases and J 7 bases, leaving 6 bases between the germline ends.

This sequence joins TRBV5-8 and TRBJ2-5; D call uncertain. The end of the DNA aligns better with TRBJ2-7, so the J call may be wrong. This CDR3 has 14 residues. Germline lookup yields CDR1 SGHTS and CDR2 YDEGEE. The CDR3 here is CASSGGPTSYEQYF. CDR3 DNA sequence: TGTGCCAGCAGCGGTGGACCGACGTCCTACGAGCAGTACTTC.

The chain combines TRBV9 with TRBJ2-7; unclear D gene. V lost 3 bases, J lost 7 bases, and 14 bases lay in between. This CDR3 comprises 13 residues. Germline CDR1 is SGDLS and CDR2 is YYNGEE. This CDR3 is CASSETSPGEQYF. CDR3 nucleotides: TGTGCCAGCAGCGAGACCTCTCCGGGTGAGCAGTACTTC. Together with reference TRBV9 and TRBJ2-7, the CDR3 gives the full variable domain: DSGVTQTPKHLITATGQRVTLRCSPRSGDLSVYWYQQSLDQGLQFLIQYYNGEERAKGNILERFSAQQFPDLHSELNLSSLELGDSALYFCASSETSPGEQYFGPGTRLTVT.

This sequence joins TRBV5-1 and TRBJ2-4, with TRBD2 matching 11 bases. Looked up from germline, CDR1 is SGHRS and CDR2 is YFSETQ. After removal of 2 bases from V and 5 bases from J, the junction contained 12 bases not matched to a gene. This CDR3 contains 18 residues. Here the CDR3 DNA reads TGCGCCAGCAGCTTTAGTTTTGAGCGGGGACTAGCGGAAAACATTCAGTACTTC. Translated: CASSFSFERGLAENIQYF.

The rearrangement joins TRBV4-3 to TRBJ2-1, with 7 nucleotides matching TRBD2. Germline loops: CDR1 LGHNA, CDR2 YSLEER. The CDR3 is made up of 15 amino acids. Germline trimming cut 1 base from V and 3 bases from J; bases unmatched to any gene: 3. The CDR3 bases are TGCGCCAGCAGCCAAGCTGGACTAGTCTACAATGAGCAGTTCTTC. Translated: CASSQAGLVYNEQFF.